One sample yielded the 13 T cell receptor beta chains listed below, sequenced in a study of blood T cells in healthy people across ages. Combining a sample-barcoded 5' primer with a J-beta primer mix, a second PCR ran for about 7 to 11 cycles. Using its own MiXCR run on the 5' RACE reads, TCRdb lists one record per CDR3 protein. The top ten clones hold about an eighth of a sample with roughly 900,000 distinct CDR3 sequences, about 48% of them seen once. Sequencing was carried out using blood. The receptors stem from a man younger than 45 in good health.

CDR3 bases: TGTGCCAGCAGCCCAGGGACTAGCCGAGAGACCCAGTACTTC. Translation gives CASSPGTSRETQYF. The chain has TRBV12-3 or TRBV12-4 and TRBJ2-5, with 9 nucleotides matching TRBD2. J was trimmed by 4 bases and V by 6 bases; bases with no gene match: 6. The CDR3 consists of 14 residues.

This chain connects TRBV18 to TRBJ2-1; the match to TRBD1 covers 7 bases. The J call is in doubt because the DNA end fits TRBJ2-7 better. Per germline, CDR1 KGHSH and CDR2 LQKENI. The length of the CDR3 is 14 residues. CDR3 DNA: TGTGCCAGCTCACCGACAGGGTATGACAATGAGCAGTACTTC. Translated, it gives CASSPTGYDNEQYF.

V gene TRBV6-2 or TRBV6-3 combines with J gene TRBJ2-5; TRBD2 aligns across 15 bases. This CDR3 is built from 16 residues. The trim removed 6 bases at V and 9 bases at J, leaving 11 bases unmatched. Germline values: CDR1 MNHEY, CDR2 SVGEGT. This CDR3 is CASRGLAGGPPGAQYF. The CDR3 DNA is TGTGCCAGCAGGGGACTAGCGGGGGGCCCACCAGGGGCCCAGTACTTC.

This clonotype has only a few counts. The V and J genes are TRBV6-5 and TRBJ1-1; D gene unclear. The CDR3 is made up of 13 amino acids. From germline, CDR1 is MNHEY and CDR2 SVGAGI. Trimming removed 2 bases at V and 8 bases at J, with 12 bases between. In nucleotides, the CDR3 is TGTGCCAGCAGTTACCCGCCGGGAACCGAAGCTTTCTTT. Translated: CASSYPPGTEAFF.

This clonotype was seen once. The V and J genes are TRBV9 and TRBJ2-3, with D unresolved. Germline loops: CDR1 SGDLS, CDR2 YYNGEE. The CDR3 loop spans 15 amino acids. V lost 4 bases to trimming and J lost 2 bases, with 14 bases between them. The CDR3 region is CASSPALTNTDTQYF. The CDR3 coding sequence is TGTGCCAGCAGCCCGGCGTTAACCAACACAGATACGCAGTATTTT.

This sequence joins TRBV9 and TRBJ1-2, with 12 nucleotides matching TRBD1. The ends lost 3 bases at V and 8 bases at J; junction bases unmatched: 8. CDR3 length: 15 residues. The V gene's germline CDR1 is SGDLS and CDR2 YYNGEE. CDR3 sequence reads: CASSAIPGTGGGYTF. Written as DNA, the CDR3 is TGTGCCAGCAGCGCGATCCCCGGGACAGGGGGCGGCTACACCTTC.

Written as DNA, the CDR3 is TGTGCCAGCAGCTGGGGACAGGGTCAGAACTATGGCTACACCTTC. It specifies CASSWGQGQNYGYTF. This chain connects TRBV7-2 to TRBJ1-2, with TRBD1 identical over 9 bases. This CDR3 has 15 amino acids. Per germline, CDR1 SGHTA and CDR2 FQGNSA. The J segment lost 2 bases and the V segment lost 4 bases, leaving 5 bases of the junction unmatched.

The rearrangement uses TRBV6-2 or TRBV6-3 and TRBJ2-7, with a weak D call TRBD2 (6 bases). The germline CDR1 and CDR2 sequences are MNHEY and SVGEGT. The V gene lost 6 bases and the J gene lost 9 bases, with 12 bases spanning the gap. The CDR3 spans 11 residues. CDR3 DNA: TGTGCCAGCAGACGGGACTTTTGGCAGTACTTC. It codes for CASRRDFWQYF.

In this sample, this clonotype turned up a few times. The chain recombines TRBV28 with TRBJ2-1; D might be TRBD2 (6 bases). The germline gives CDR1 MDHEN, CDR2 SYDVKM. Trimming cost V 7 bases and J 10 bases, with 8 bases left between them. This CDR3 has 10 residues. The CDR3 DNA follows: TGTGCCAGCACGGGGGAAGAGCAGTTCTTC. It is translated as CASTGEEQFF.

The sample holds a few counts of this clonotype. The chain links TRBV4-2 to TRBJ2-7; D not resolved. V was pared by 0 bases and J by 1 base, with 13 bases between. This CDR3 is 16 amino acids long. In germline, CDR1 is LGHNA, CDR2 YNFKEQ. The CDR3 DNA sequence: TGTGCCAGCAGCCAAGAGGCAGGCCTTGTGTCCTACGAGCAGTACTTC. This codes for CASSQEAGLVSYEQYF.

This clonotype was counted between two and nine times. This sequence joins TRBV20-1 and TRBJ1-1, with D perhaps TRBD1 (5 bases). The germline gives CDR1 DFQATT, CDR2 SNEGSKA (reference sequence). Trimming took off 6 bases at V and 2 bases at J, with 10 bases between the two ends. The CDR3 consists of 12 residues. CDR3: CSAPWGNTEAFF. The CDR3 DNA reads TGCAGTGCCCCGTGGGGCAACACTGAAGCTTTCTTT.

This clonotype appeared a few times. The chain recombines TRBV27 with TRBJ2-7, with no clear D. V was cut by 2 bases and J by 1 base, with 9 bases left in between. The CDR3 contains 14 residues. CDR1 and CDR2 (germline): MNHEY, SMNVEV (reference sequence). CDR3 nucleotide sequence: TGTGCCAGCAGTTTAAAGTCGGGTTCCTACGAGCAGTACTTC. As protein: CASSLKSGSYEQYF.

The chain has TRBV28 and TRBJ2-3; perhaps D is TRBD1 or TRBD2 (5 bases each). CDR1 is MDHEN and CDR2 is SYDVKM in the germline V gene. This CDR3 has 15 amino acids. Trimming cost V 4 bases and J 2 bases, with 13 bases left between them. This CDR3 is CASSWGWLSTDTQYF. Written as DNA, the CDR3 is TGTGCCAGCAGTTGGGGGTGGCTTTCCACAGATACGCAGTATTTT.